This T cell receptor (beta chain) was documented in a study of human T cells and chemical hapten exposure. This clonotype was seen a handful of times. Germline CDR1 and CDR2: LNHDA and SQIVND (reference sequence). V lost 3 bases to trimming and J lost 8 bases; unmatched junction nucleotides: 8. This CDR3 has 15 amino acids. MiXCR, run by TCRdb on the RACE reads, gives a single entry per CDR3 protein. Of roughly 30,000 distinct CDR3 sequences listed, 8.5% to 9.5% are singletons. Time point meaning: patch test 2, 6 weeks after DPC sensitization. Treatment specified: therapeutic diphenylcyclopropenone sensitization with weekly scalp DPC.

The sequence came from a man aged 25-45 years with alopecia areata. Some clones in this sample may be carry-over from other donors' samples. The chain carries TRBV19 and TRBJ2-1; 9 bases line up with TRBD1. Sample: whole blood, taken in connection with sensitization to the hapten diphenylcyclopropenone (DPC). This chain's CDR3 is CASSIVTGGEDEQFF. In DNA form, the CDR3 reads TGTGCCAGTAGTATTGTAACAGGGGGCGAAGATGAGCAGTTCTTC.